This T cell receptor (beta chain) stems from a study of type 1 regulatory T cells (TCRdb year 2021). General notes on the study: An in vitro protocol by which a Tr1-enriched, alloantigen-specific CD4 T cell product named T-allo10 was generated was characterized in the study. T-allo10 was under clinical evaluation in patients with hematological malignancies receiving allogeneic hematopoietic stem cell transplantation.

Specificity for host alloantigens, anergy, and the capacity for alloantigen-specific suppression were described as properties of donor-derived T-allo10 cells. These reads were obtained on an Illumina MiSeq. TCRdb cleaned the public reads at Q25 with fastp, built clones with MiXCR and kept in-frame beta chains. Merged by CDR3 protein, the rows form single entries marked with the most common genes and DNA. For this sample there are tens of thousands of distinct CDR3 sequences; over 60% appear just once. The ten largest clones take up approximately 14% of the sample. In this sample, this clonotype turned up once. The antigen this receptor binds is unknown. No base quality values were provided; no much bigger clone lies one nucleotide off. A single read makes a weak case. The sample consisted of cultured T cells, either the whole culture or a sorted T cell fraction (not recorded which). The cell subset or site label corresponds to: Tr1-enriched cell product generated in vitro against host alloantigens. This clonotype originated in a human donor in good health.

The CDR3 amino acid sequence is: CASSSAETQYF. The nucleotide sequence reads as follows: TGTGCCAGCAGCTCCGCTGAGACCCAGTACTTC. The sequence is built from TRBV7-9 and TRBJ2-5, with no confidently assigned D gene. As encoded in the germline V gene (reference sequence), CDR1 is SEHNR while CDR2 is FQNEAQ. There are 11 amino acids in the CDR3, from cysteine to phenylalanine inclusive. Only the CDR3 part of the read is kept: 33 bases, read in frame from the first base. At the junction V is shortened by 4 bases and J by 5 bases, with 5 bases in between. Joined to the reference TRBV7-9 and TRBJ2-5 proteins, this CDR3 gives the full variable domain: DTGVSQNPRHKITKRGQNVTFRCDPISEHNRLYWYRQTLGQGPEFLTYFQNEAQLEKSRLLSDRFSAERPKGSFSTLEIQRTEQGDSAMYLCASSSAETQYFGPGTRLLVL.